Listed below are T cell receptor beta chains from one sample, sequenced in a study of T-cell reconstitution after alpha-beta-depleted transplantation in children. One entry per CDR3 protein, called by TCRdb with MiXCR from the PCR reads. The repertoire includes about 980,000 distinct CDR3 sequences, about 29% of them detected once, and around 30% sits in the top ten. Sequenced material: PBMCs, mostly from graft donor cells, taken 360 days after TCRalphabeta/CD19-depleted stem cell transplant. The receptors originated from a boy under two years old who had a stem cell transplant for SCID, so the T cells may come from the graft donor. Each CDR3 is given with its conserved first and last residue. Each record gives: D gene, J gene, V gene, clone size, CDR3 DNA, CDR3 protein. The D gene is left open where the match is weak. The listing skips clone size in some rows; elsewhere it reads once, few, many or a size class.

d_call: .; j_call: TRBJ1-1; v_call: TRBV5-1; clone_size: .; cdr3_nt: TGCGCCAGCAGTCGGGAAGGGGGGGCCACTGAAGCTTTCTTT; cdr3_aa: CASSREGGATEAFF
d_call: .; j_call: TRBJ2-3; v_call: TRBV20-1; clone_size: .; cdr3_nt: TGCAGTGCAGTTGGGACGGTCCCCACAGATACGCAGTATTTT; cdr3_aa: CSAVGTVPTDTQYF
d_call: .; j_call: TRBJ1-2; v_call: TRBV7-8; clone_size: many; cdr3_nt: TGTGCCAGCAGCTTAGTGTTGGACTATGGCTACACCTTC; cdr3_aa: CASSLVLDYGYTF
d_call: TRBD1; j_call: TRBJ1-2; v_call: TRBV11-1; clone_size: .; cdr3_nt: TGTGCCAGCAGCTTACGGGACAGGGGAGCGGCTAACTATGGCTACACCTTC; cdr3_aa: CASSLRDRGAANYGYTF
d_call: TRBD2; j_call: TRBJ2-1; v_call: TRBV7-9; clone_size: .; cdr3_nt: TGTGCCAGCAGCTCCCTCGGGGGGGGAAATGATTACAATGAGCAGTTCTTC; cdr3_aa: CASSSLGGGNDYNEQFF
d_call: TRBD1; j_call: TRBJ1-2; v_call: TRBV29-1; clone_size: few; cdr3_nt: TGCAGCGCCCTGACCGGGACAGGTCTTGCTAACTATGGCTACACCTTC; cdr3_aa: CSALTGTGLANYGYTF
d_call: .; j_call: TRBJ2-3; v_call: TRBV20-1; clone_size: few; cdr3_nt: TGCAGTGCTAGAGCTGATAACCGTGGAGATACGCAGTATTTT; cdr3_aa: CSARADNRGDTQYF
d_call: TRBD1; j_call: TRBJ2-7; v_call: TRBV15; clone_size: .; cdr3_nt: TGTGCCACCAGCAGAGGGACAGGGGGCTCCTACGAGCAGTACTTC; cdr3_aa: CATSRGTGGSYEQYF
d_call: .; j_call: TRBJ2-7; v_call: TRBV7-8; clone_size: .; cdr3_nt: TGTGCCAGCAGCTTCAACTTTGACGGCTACGAGCAGTACTTC; cdr3_aa: CASSFNFDGYEQYF
d_call: TRBD1; j_call: TRBJ2-7; v_call: TRBV5-1; clone_size: .; cdr3_nt: TGCGCCAGCAGAATGGGACAGAGCTACGAGCAGTACTTC; cdr3_aa: CASRMGQSYEQYF
d_call: .; j_call: TRBJ1-1; v_call: TRBV19; clone_size: .; cdr3_nt: TGTGCCAGTAGTATCAAGAGGACAGCGAACACTGAAGCTTTCTTT; cdr3_aa: CASSIKRTANTEAFF
d_call: .; j_call: TRBJ1-3; v_call: TRBV12-3/TRBV12-4; clone_size: .; cdr3_nt: TGTGCCAGCAGGCAGGATGCCGGAAACACCATATATTTT; cdr3_aa: CASRQDAGNTIYF
d_call: .; j_call: TRBJ2-1; v_call: TRBV20-1; clone_size: .; cdr3_nt: TGCAGTGCTGCTCAAAGCGGATACAATGAGCAGTTCTTC; cdr3_aa: CSAAQSGYNEQFF
d_call: .; j_call: TRBJ2-3; v_call: TRBV20-1; clone_size: few; cdr3_nt: TGCAGAGAGGGTCGGGACGTCGGTTGCACAGATACGCAGTATTTT; cdr3_aa: CREGRDVGCTDTQYF
d_call: .; j_call: TRBJ2-1; v_call: TRBV7-2; clone_size: few; cdr3_nt: TGTGCCAGCAGCTCAGGACAGCGGGACAGCTCCTACAATGAGCAGTTCTTC; cdr3_aa: CASSSGQRDSSYNEQFF
d_call: TRBD2; j_call: TRBJ2-3; v_call: TRBV7-3; clone_size: many; cdr3_nt: TGTGCCAGCAGCTTAGGGCTAGCGGGGGCCCGAGATACGCAGTATTTT; cdr3_aa: CASSLGLAGARDTQYF
d_call: TRBD2; j_call: TRBJ2-1; v_call: TRBV11-2; clone_size: .; cdr3_nt: TGTGCCAGCAGCCCTCAGACTAGCGGGTTTGTGGGTGAGCAGTTCTTC; cdr3_aa: CASSPQTSGFVGEQFF
d_call: TRBD1; j_call: TRBJ2-7; v_call: TRBV4-3; clone_size: .; cdr3_nt: TGCGCCAGCAGCCAAGATAGGGACAGTCTGTTCTACGAGCAGTACTTC; cdr3_aa: CASSQDRDSLFYEQYF
d_call: .; j_call: TRBJ2-1; v_call: TRBV28; clone_size: many; cdr3_nt: TGTGCCAGCAGTGGAACTGATACAATCGTGGGGGTCAGTATCGATGAGCAGTTCTTC; cdr3_aa: CASSGTDTIVGVSIDEQFF
d_call: .; j_call: TRBJ2-2; v_call: TRBV5-1; clone_size: .; cdr3_nt: TGCGCCAGCAGCACCGGACATAGGGATAACACCGGGGAGCTGTTTTTT; cdr3_aa: CASSTGHRDNTGELFF
d_call: TRBD1; j_call: TRBJ2-7; v_call: TRBV6-1; clone_size: .; cdr3_nt: TGTGCCAGCAGTCGAAGGGACAGGGTTCGCGAGCAGTACTTC; cdr3_aa: CASSRRDRVREQYF
d_call: TRBD1; j_call: TRBJ2-2; v_call: TRBV28; clone_size: once; cdr3_nt: TGTGCCAGCAGTTTAGTACCCGGGACAGGCACCGGGGAGCTGTTTTTT; cdr3_aa: CASSLVPGTGTGELFF
d_call: .; j_call: TRBJ2-7; v_call: TRBV29-1; clone_size: .; cdr3_nt: TGCAGCGTCGTGCCGGGGGGCCTCACGTACGAGCAGTACTTC; cdr3_aa: CSVVPGGLTYEQYF
d_call: .; j_call: TRBJ1-3; v_call: TRBV12-3/TRBV12-4; clone_size: few; cdr3_nt: TGTGCCAGCAGTTTCGGATGGGGAAACACCATATATTTT; cdr3_aa: CASSFGWGNTIYF
d_call: .; j_call: TRBJ2-7; v_call: TRBV4-3; clone_size: .; cdr3_nt: TGCGCCAGCAGCCAAGATCTAGTTCGGGGCGAGCAGTACTTC; cdr3_aa: CASSQDLVRGEQYF
d_call: .; j_call: TRBJ2-5; v_call: TRBV5-1; clone_size: .; cdr3_nt: TGCGCCAGCAGCCCCCGGGTGTCGGGATACCAAGAGACCCAGTACTTC; cdr3_aa: CASSPRVSGYQETQYF
d_call: TRBD1; j_call: TRBJ1-3; v_call: TRBV3-1; clone_size: few; cdr3_nt: TGTGCCAGCAGCGTTTGGGGACAGGGCTTTCCTGGAAACACCATATATTTT; cdr3_aa: CASSVWGQGFPGNTIYF
d_call: .; j_call: TRBJ1-1; v_call: TRBV20-1; clone_size: .; cdr3_nt: TGCAGTGCCCGGGACCCTACCTTCGGAGCCACTGAAGCTTTCTTT; cdr3_aa: CSARDPTFGATEAFF
d_call: TRBD1; j_call: TRBJ2-4; v_call: TRBV6-2/TRBV6-3; clone_size: few; cdr3_nt: TGTGCCAGCAGTTCGACAGGGGGCGCCTACGTAGCCAAAAACATTCAGTACTTC; cdr3_aa: CASSSTGGAYVAKNIQYF
d_call: .; j_call: TRBJ2-1; v_call: TRBV11-2; clone_size: few; cdr3_nt: TGTGCCAGCAGCTCAACTTCAGACTTATTGACTAATGAGCAGTTCTTC; cdr3_aa: CASSSTSDLLTNEQFF
d_call: .; j_call: TRBJ2-7; v_call: TRBV5-1; clone_size: few; cdr3_nt: TGCGCCAGCAATAGCGGAACTTGGAGGAGCGAGCAGTACTTC; cdr3_aa: CASNSGTWRSEQYF
d_call: TRBD1; j_call: TRBJ1-4; v_call: TRBV6-1; clone_size: .; cdr3_nt: TGTGCCAGCAGTGAGACAGGGGGACCCGTAACTAATGAAAAACTGTTTTTT; cdr3_aa: CASSETGGPVTNEKLFF
d_call: TRBD1; j_call: TRBJ2-7; v_call: TRBV20-1; clone_size: few; cdr3_nt: TGCAGTGCTAGAGCACAGGGGGTGCTCTACGAGCAGTACTTC; cdr3_aa: CSARAQGVLYEQYF
d_call: .; j_call: TRBJ2-5; v_call: TRBV28; clone_size: .; cdr3_nt: TGTGCCAGCAGTCCCCGGTCAGGGGAGACCCAGTACTTC; cdr3_aa: CASSPRSGETQYF
d_call: .; j_call: TRBJ2-2; v_call: TRBV27; clone_size: few; cdr3_nt: TGTGCCAGCAGCGGGAACAGGGTGAACACCGGGGAGCTGTTTTTT; cdr3_aa: CASSGNRVNTGELFF
d_call: TRBD2; j_call: TRBJ2-4; v_call: TRBV16; clone_size: few; cdr3_nt: TGTGCCAGCAGCCAGAACGACGGGAGGCTAGCCAAAAACATTCAGTACTTC; cdr3_aa: CASSQNDGRLAKNIQYF
d_call: .; j_call: TRBJ1-4; v_call: TRBV7-8; clone_size: .; cdr3_nt: TGTGCCAGCAGCTTGGCGCTCGGGGGAGAAGAAAAACTGTTTTTT; cdr3_aa: CASSLALGGEEKLFF
d_call: TRBD2; j_call: TRBJ2-3; v_call: TRBV7-9; clone_size: few; cdr3_nt: TGTGCCAGCAGGAAAATACTAGCGGGGCGCACAGATACGCAGTATTTT; cdr3_aa: CASRKILAGRTDTQYF
d_call: .; j_call: TRBJ2-3; v_call: TRBV3-1; clone_size: .; cdr3_nt: TGTGCCAGCAGCCAAGAATCCCCCAACACAGATACGCAGTATTTT; cdr3_aa: CASSQESPNTDTQYF
d_call: .; j_call: TRBJ2-2; v_call: TRBV6-2/TRBV6-3; clone_size: few; cdr3_nt: TGTGCCGGCGGGACCGGGGAGCTGTTTTTT; cdr3_aa: CAGGTGELFF
d_call: TRBD1; j_call: TRBJ2-5; v_call: TRBV7-9; clone_size: .; cdr3_nt: TGTGCCAGCAGCTTAAGGACAGGGCCCTTCCAAGAGACCCAGTACTTC; cdr3_aa: CASSLRTGPFQETQYF
d_call: .; j_call: TRBJ1-3; v_call: TRBV6-1; clone_size: few; cdr3_nt: TGTGCCAGCAGGAAGGACAGATCCTCTGGAAACACCATATATTTT; cdr3_aa: CASRKDRSSGNTIYF
d_call: .; j_call: TRBJ2-5; v_call: TRBV11-2; clone_size: many; cdr3_nt: TGTGCCAGCAGCTTGGCGGAGGGAGAGACCCAGTACTTC; cdr3_aa: CASSLAEGETQYF
d_call: .; j_call: TRBJ2-1; v_call: TRBV4-2; clone_size: once; cdr3_nt: TGTGCCAGCAGCCAAGATCAGCTGGACACCTACAATGAGCAGTTCTTC; cdr3_aa: CASSQDQLDTYNEQFF
d_call: .; j_call: TRBJ1-5; v_call: TRBV5-5; clone_size: few; cdr3_nt: TGTGCCAGCAGCTTCTCTAATAGCAATCAGCCCCAGCATTTT; cdr3_aa: CASSFSNSNQPQHF
d_call: TRBD2; j_call: TRBJ2-2; v_call: TRBV20-1; clone_size: few; cdr3_nt: TGCAGTGCTCCTCTCCCGGGACTAGCATTTACCGGGGAGCTGTTTTTT; cdr3_aa: CSAPLPGLAFTGELFF
d_call: .; j_call: TRBJ1-5; v_call: TRBV20-1; clone_size: .; cdr3_nt: TGCAGTGCCGCGGGGGGACACAATCAGCCCCAGCATTTT; cdr3_aa: CSAAGGHNQPQHF
d_call: .; j_call: TRBJ1-5; v_call: TRBV5-5; clone_size: few; cdr3_nt: TGTGCCAGCAGCCTCGCCGGGACCCCCACGGGGCAGCCCCAGCATTTT; cdr3_aa: CASSLAGTPTGQPQHF